The 11 T cell receptor beta chains below come from one sample, sequenced in a study of blood T cell repertoires in COVID-19. Some clones are missing from TCRdb's copy, which holds only in-frame ones; the method was immunoSEQ multiplex PCR. The table records about 38,000 clones, about 85% of them present only once. Sequencing used peripheral blood. These receptors all stem from a man aged 55-75 years with COVID-19, enrolled during active disease.

The chain recombines TRBV24-1 with TRBJ2-3; 7 bases map to TRBD2. With 1 base clipped from V and 3 bases from J, the junction kept 9 bases outside the gene matches. The CDR3 is 17 amino acids. CDR1 KGHDR and CDR2 SFDVKD come from the germline V gene. CDR3 sequence (DNA): TGTGCCACCAGTGATTTCGAGGGAGGGAGAGGGACAGATACGCAGTATTTT. Protein sequence: CATSDFEGGRGTDTQYF.

The chain has TRBV6-6 and TRBJ1-1, with a tentative D call TRBD1 (5 bases). V was shortened by 7 bases and J by 0 bases, with 12 bases between the two germline ends. CDR1 and CDR2 (germline): MNHNY, SVGAGI (reference sequence). CDR3 size: 14 residues. CDR3 sequence: CASKETGLNTEAFF. The CDR3 nucleotides read TGTGCCAGCAAAGAAACAGGACTGAACACTGAAGCTTTCTTT.

The chain carries TRBV5-1 and TRBJ2-1; possibly TRBD2 for D (6 bases). Germline CDR1 SGHRS, CDR2 YFSETQ. The CDR3 has 18 amino acids. Trimming left V 0 bases short and J 3 bases short, with 19 bases between. CDR3 in amino acids: CASSLVAGILSDYNEQFF. CDR3 bases: TGCGCCAGCAGCTTGGTGGCGGGAATATTGAGCGACTACAATGAGCAGTTCTTC.

The CDR3 bases are TGTGCCAGCAGCTTAACAGGCCGGGTTAGCGGGGGCACAGATACGCAGTATTTT. Protein product: CASSLTGRVSGGTDTQYF. This chain uses TRBV7-3 with TRBJ2-3, with 8 bases identical to TRBD2. Looked up from germline, CDR1 is SGHTA and CDR2 is FQGTGA. V shed 0 bases, J shed 1 base, and the junction held 9 bases outside the gene matches. This CDR3 spans 18 amino acids.

The rearrangement uses TRBV7-9 and TRBJ1-1, with a tentative D call TRBD1 (5 bases). With 7 bases removed from V and 2 bases from J, the gap between germline ends came to 20 bases. The CDR3 contains 16 residues. The V gene's germline CDR1 is SEHNR and CDR2 FQNEAQ (reference sequence). The CDR3 loop is CASTLWAGGDNTEAFF. CDR3 nucleotide sequence: TGTGCCAGCACCCTCTGGGCGGGGGGGGACAACACTGAAGCTTTCTTT.

This clone was recorded a few times. The rearrangement joins TRBV5-1 to TRBJ2-7; tentatively, D is TRBD2 (6 bases). The CDR3 is 12 residues long. Trimming took 1 base from V and 7 from J, leaving 9 bases between them. The germline CDR1 and CDR2 sequences are SGHRS and YFSETQ. The CDR3 spells CASSLTGREQYF. The CDR3 DNA sequence: TGCGCCAGCAGCTTGACGGGGAGGGAGCAGTACTTC. Full variable domain (missing parts from reference TRBV5-1 and TRBJ2-7): KAGVTQTPRYLIKTRGQQVTLSCSPISGHRSVSWYQQTPGQGLQFLFEYFSETQRNKGNFPGRFSGRQFSNSRSEMNVSTLELGDSALYLCASSLTGREQYFGPGTRLTVT.

The gene calls are TRBV27 and TRBJ2-5, with TRBD1 matching over 7 bases. The V segment lost 6 bases and the J segment 5 bases; nucleotides outside the gene matches: 12. The germline CDR1 and CDR2 sequences are MNHEY and SMNVEV (reference sequence). The CDR3 is made up of 15 amino acids. For the CDR3, the DNA is TGTGCCAGCAGCCAACTACTGAGAGGGGGCGAGACCCAGTACTTC. Protein sequence: CASSQLLRGGETQYF.

The CDR3 here is CASSLRTGLMNTEAFF. DNA for the CDR3: TGTGCCAGCAGCCTGCGGACAGGACTCATGAACACTGAAGCTTTCTTT. The gene calls are TRBV13 and TRBJ1-1; 7 bases are shared with TRBD1. CDR1 is PRHDT, CDR2 FYEKMQ, per germline (reference sequence). This CDR3 is 16 amino acids long. V trimming: 5 bases; J trimming: 0 bases; junction bases outside the gene matches: 9.

The CDR3 protein is CASSSDRANTGELFF. CDR3 DNA: TGTGCCAGCAGCTCGGACAGGGCGAACACCGGGGAGCTGTTTTTT. The chain joins TRBV5-8 to TRBJ2-2, with 8 bases fitting TRBD1. The CDR3 loop spans 15 amino acids. Trimming cost V 3 bases and J 0 bases; bases outside gene matches: 1. Germline V CDR1 and CDR2: SGHTS, YDEGEE.

This CDR3 is CASSPGTSGVVAGELFF. CDR3 nucleotide sequence: TGTGCCAGCAGCCCGGGGACTAGCGGAGTTGTAGCCGGGGAGCTGTTTTTT. The chain uses TRBV5-4 and TRBJ2-2, with TRBD2 matching over 11 bases. This CDR3 has 17 residues. Trimming cost V 4 bases and J 6 bases; bases outside gene matches: 11. Germline V CDR1 and CDR2: SGHNT, YYREEE (reference sequence).

The gene calls are TRBV29-1 and TRBJ1-2; 11 nucleotides agree with TRBD1. The V segment lost 7 bases and the J segment 6 bases; nucleotides outside the gene matches: 4. The CDR3 spans 12 residues. Germline values: CDR1 SQVTM, CDR2 ANQGSEA. As DNA, the CDR3 is TGCAGCGGGACAGGGGGCTCGGATGGCTACACCTTC. This codes for CSGTGGSDGYTF. Supplemented by reference TRBV29-1 and TRBJ1-2, the full variable domain reads SAVISQKPSRDICQRGTSLTIQCQVDSQVTMMFWYRQQPGQSLTLIATANQGSEATYESGFVIDKFPISRPNLTFSTLTVSNMSPEDSSIYLCSGTGGSDGYTFGSGTRLTVV.